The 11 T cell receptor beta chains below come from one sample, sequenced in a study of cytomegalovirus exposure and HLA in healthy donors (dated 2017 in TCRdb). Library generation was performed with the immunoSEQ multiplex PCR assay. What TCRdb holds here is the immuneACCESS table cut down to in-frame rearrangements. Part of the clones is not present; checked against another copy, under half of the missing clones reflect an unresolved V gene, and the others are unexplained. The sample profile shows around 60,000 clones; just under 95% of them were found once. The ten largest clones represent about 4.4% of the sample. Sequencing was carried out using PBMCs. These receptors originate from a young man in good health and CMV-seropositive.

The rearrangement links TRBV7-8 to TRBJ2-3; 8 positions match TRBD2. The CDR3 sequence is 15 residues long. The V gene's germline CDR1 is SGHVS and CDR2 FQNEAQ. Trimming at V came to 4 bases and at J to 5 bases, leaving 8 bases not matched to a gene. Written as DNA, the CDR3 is TGTGCCAGCAGCTCAGCGCGGCGGGAGGTAGATACGCAGTATTTT. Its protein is CASSSARREVDTQYF. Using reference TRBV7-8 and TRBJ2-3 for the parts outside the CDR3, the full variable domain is GAGVSQSPRYKVAKRGQDVALRCDPISGHVSLFWYQQALGQGPEFLTYFQNEAQLDKSGLPSDRFFAERPEGSVSTLKIQRTQQEDSAVYLCASSSARREVDTQYFGPGTRLTVL.

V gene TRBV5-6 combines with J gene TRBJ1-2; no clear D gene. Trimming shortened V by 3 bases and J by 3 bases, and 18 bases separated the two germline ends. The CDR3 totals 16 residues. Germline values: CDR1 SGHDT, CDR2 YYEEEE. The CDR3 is CASSWSPGRGDYGYTF. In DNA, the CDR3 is TGTGCCAGCAGCTGGAGCCCAGGACGGGGTGACTATGGCTACACCTTC.

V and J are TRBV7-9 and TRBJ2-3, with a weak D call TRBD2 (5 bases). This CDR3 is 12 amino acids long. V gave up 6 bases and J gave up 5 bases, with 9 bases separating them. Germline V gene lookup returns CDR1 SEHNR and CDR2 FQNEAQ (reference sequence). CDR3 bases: TGTGCCAGCAGGCCTACTAGAGATACGCAGTATTTT. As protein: CASRPTRDTQYF.

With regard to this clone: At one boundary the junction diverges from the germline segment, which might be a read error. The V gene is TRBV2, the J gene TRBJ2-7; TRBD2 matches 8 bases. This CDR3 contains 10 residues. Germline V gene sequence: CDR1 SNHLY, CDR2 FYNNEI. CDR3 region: CVSGSYEQYF. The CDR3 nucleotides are TGCGTAAGCGGGAGTTACGAGCAGTACTTC.

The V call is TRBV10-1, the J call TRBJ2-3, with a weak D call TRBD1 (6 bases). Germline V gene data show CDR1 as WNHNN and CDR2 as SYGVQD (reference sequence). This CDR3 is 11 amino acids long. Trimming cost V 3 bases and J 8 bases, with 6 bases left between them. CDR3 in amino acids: CASSEGGTQYF. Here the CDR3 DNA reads TGCGCCAGCAGTGAAGGGGGTACGCAGTATTTT.

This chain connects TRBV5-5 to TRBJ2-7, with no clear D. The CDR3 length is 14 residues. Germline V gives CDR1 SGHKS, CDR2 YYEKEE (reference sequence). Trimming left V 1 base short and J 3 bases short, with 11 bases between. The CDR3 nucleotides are TGTGCCAGCAGCTTGACCCCGGGTAGCTACGAGCAGTACTTC. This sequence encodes CASSLTPGSYEQYF.

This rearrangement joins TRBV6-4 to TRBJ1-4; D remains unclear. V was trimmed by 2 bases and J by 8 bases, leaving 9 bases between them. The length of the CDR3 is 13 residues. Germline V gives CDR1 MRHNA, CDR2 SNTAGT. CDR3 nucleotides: TGTGCCAGCAGTGACAGGGCGGGGGAAAAACTGTTTTTT. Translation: CASSDRAGEKLFF.

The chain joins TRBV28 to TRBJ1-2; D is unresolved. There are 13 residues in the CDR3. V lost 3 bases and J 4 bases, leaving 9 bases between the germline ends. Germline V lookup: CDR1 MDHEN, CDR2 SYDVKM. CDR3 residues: CASSFDAGYGYTF. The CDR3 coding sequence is TGTGCCAGCAGTTTCGATGCAGGCTATGGCTACACCTTC.

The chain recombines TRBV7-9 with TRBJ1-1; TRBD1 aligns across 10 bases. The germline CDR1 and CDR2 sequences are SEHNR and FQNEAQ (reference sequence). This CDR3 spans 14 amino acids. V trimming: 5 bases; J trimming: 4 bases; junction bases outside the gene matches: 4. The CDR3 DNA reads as TGTGCCAGCAGCCGACAGGGGGCGAGCACTGAAGCTTTCTTT. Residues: CASSRQGASTEAFF.

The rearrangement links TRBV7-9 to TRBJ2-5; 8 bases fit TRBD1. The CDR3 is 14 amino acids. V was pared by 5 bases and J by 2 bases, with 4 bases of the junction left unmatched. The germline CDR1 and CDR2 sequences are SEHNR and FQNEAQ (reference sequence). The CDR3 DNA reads TGTGCCAGCAGCCCCCGGACAGGGCAAGAGACCCAGTACTTC. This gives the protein CASSPRTGQETQYF.

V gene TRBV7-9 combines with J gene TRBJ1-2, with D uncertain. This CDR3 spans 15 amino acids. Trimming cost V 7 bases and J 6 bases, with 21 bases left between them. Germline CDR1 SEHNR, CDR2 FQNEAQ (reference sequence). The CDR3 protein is CASTLPLMPTDGYTF. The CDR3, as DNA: TGTGCCAGCACCCTCCCACTAATGCCAACGGATGGCTACACCTTC.